These 14 T cell receptor beta chains share one sample of origin, sequenced in a study of shared clonotypes between healthy human individuals. Here immunoSEQ multiplex PCR was the method, and the copy in TCRdb shows in-frame clones only, minus some. The sample has just over 2,000,000 clones; about 95% are singletons. The sequencing input was naive CD4+ T cells sorted from blood. Stated subset: CD45RA+ positively selected. The receptors shown here come from a man younger than 35 in good health.

This clone was seen just once. The chain joins TRBV7-9 to TRBJ2-5, with 7 positions matching TRBD2. J was trimmed by 6 bases and V by 3 bases; bases with no gene match: 10. Looked up from germline, CDR1 is SEHNR and CDR2 is FQNEAQ (reference sequence). There are 15 residues in the CDR3. The CDR3, as DNA: TGTGCCAGCAGCTTTCCGGGCGGGGGAGGACAGACCCAGTACTTC. Protein sequence: CASSFPGGGGQTQYF.

The V gene is TRBV19, the J gene TRBJ2-7, with D possibly TRBD1 on 6 matching bases. V lost 7 bases, J lost 0 bases, and 10 bases lay in between. The germline gives CDR1 LNHDA, CDR2 SQIVND (reference sequence). This CDR3 region has 13 residues. The CDR3, as DNA: TGTGCCAGTATAACAGGGTTCTCCTACGAGCAGTACTTC. As protein: CASITGFSYEQYF.

The gene calls are TRBV19 and TRBJ1-1; D unresolved. Germline CDR1 LNHDA, CDR2 SQIVND (reference sequence). The V end was cut by 4 bases, the J end by 4 bases, with 13 bases between. The CDR3 has 14 amino acids. The CDR3 DNA reads TGTGCCAGTAGTAACGCCCGGGATCGCACTGAAGCTTTCTTT. Protein: CASSNARDRTEAFF.

The rearrangement joins TRBV11-3 to TRBJ2-2; 7 bases agree with TRBD1. Germline-derived CDR1 and CDR2 are SGHNT and YENEEA. The CDR3 runs to 16 residues. V dropped 5 bases and J dropped 0; count of bases not matched to a gene: 6. The CDR3 protein is CASSPAGTANTGELFF. The CDR3 DNA sequence: TGTGCCAGCAGCCCAGCAGGGACAGCGAACACCGGGGAGCTGTTTTTT.

Notes on this clone: Other DNA sequences within the sample encode an identical CDR3. V usage is TRBV5-6 and J usage is TRBJ1-5; unclear D gene. Trimming took 0 bases from V and 7 from J, leaving 5 bases between them. CDR3 length: 12 residues. CDR1 and CDR2 (germline): SGHDT, YYEEEE. CDR3 region: CASSLAGQPQHF. As DNA, the CDR3 is TGTGCCAGCAGCTTGGCCGGACAGCCCCAGCATTTT.

The CDR3 DNA is TGTGCCAGCAGGTTACAGGGGGCTGGACAGCCCCAGCATTTT. It specifies CASRLQGAGQPQHF. The rearrangement joins TRBV28 to TRBJ1-5; TRBD1 aligns across 9 bases. V lost 6 bases, J lost 7 bases, and 7 bases stayed unmatched. Germline V gene sequence: CDR1 MDHEN, CDR2 SYDVKM. The CDR3 is 14 amino acids.

The V and J genes are TRBV5-1 and TRBJ1-4; perhaps TRBD1 as D (5 bases). The germline V and J ends were trimmed by 4 bases and 3 bases, with 16 bases remaining between them. The germline V gene has CDR1 SGHRS and CDR2 YFSETQ. CDR3 size: 16 residues. CDR3 sequence (DNA): TGCGCCAGCAGCGCGGAAGGGACGTCTTCTAATGAAAAACTGTTTTTT. Protein: CASSAEGTSSNEKLFF.

The chain employs TRBV5-1 and TRBJ1-1; D is unclear. Per the germline V gene, CDR1 is SGHRS and CDR2 is YFSETQ. This CDR3 contains 14 residues. V dropped 1 base and J dropped 4 bases, with 11 bases sitting between them. Here the CDR3 DNA reads TGCGCCAGCAGCTTGAAGGCAGAGAGCACTGAAGCTTTCTTT. This codes for CASSLKAESTEAFF.

A remark on this clone: Just one base apart from a much larger clone, this may be a read error. The V and J genes are TRBV5-6 and TRBJ1-1; possibly TRBD1 for D (5 bases). The V gene's germline CDR1 is SGHDT and CDR2 YYEEEE. The CDR3 consists of 14 residues. This CDR3 reads CASSSSDKNTEAFF. CDR3 nucleotides: TGTGCCAGTAGCTCCTCGGACAAGAACACTGAAGCTTTCTTT.

For this clone: Other nucleotide sequences in the sample specify the same CDR3. CDR3 amino acids: CASSLSLGGETQYF. The CDR3, as DNA: TGTGCCAGCAGCTTATCTCTGGGTGGGGAGACCCAGTACTTC. This sequence joins TRBV11-2 and TRBJ2-5; D not certain. The V gene lost 2 bases and the J gene lost 5 bases, with 12 bases spanning the gap. Germline V gene data show CDR1 as SGHAT and CDR2 as FQNNGV. CDR3 size: 14 residues. The variable domain in full, with the rest retrieved from reference TRBV11-2 and TRBJ2-5, is EAGVAQSPRYKIIEKRQSVAFWCNPISGHATLYWYQQILGQGPKLLIQFQNNGVVDDSQLPKDRFSAERLKGVDSTLKIQPAKLEDSAVYLCASSLSLGGETQYFGPGTRLLVL.

J is TRBJ1-1 and V is TRBV11-2; D unresolved. CDR3 length equals 18 residues. V shed 0 bases and J shed 1 base, with 18 bases lying between them. CDR1 is SGHAT and CDR2 is FQNNGV in the germline V gene. The DNA of the CDR3 is TGTGCCAGCAGCTTAGATCGTTGGGCAGGTGGTACGAACACTGAAGCTTTCTTT. Protein sequence: CASSLDRWAGGTNTEAFF.

V is TRBV5-6 and J is TRBJ2-3; the match to TRBD2 covers 9 bases. V lost 0 bases, J lost 0 bases, and 2 bases stayed unmatched. The V gene's germline CDR1 is SGHDT and CDR2 YYEEEE. CDR3 length: 16 amino acids. In nucleotides, the CDR3 is TGTGCCAGCAGCTTGGGACTAGCGGCGAGCACAGATACGCAGTATTTT. Translation gives CASSLGLAASTDTQYF. The full variable domain, completed using reference TRBV5-6 and TRBJ2-3, is DAGVTQSPTHLIKTRGQQVTLRCSPKSGHDTVSWYQQALGQGPQFIFQYYEEEERQRGNFPDRFSGHQFPNYSSELNVNALLLGDSALYLCASSLGLAASTDTQYFGPGTRLTVL.

The V gene is TRBV5-1, the J gene TRBJ1-1, with D maybe TRBD1 (6 bases). Trimming removed 3 bases at V and 5 bases at J, with 20 bases between. CDR1 and CDR2 (germline): SGHRS, YFSETQ. The CDR3 runs to 16 residues. The DNA of the CDR3 is TGCGCCAGCAGCTCTCACGGAGGGGGAAGTAGTACTGAAGCTTTCTTT. It encodes CASSSHGGGSSTEAFF.

This rearrangement joins TRBV6-1 to TRBJ1-5, with TRBD1 as a possible D gene (6 bases). The CDR3 has 15 residues. V lost 8 bases and J lost 3, with 17 bases in between. CDR1 is MNHNS and CDR2 is SASEGT in the germline V gene. The CDR3, as DNA: TGTGCCAGCGGAAGGGGGGAGACTTTCAATCAGCCCCAGCATTTT. Translation: CASGRGETFNQPQHF.